This TCR beta chain originates from a study of neoadjuvant nivolumab and ipilimumab in lung cancer (dated by TCRdb to 2018 to 2020). In the study overall: Nivolumab was given at 3 mg/kg intravenously on days 1, 15 and 29, and the combination arm added ipilimumab 1 mg/kg on day 1 only. TCR repertoires were compared between pretherapy (baseline) peripheral blood and tumors resected at surgery after neoadjuvant immune checkpoint blockade. The primary trial endpoint was the major pathologic response (MPR) rate in the intention-to-treat population in each study arm. Matched pretherapy and resected tumor pairs were analyzed for seven patients, of whom four received nivolumab and three received nivolumab plus ipilimumab. The trial treated 44 patients with operable NSCLC: roughly 23 were randomized to nivolumab monotherapy and 21 to nivolumab plus ipilimumab.

The time point label, read with the paper, signifies: at surgical resection after neoadjuvant nivolumab +/- ipilimumab. Samples came from the phase 2 randomized NEOSTAR trial, which tested neoadjuvant nivolumab or nivolumab plus ipilimumab followed by surgery in operable NSCLC. About this clone itself: Its binding antigen is unknown. The sample holds no much larger clone one base away, and base qualities are not on file.

Points the paper makes about the study in general: Resected tumors had greater TCR richness and clonality than tumor-adjacent uninvolved lung, and increases were observed in more dual-therapy-treated tumors. A small number of samples was subjected to TCR sequencing. From pretherapy to surgery, tumor T-cell richness and clonality went up in three of three dual-therapy tumors, versus only two of four nivolumab-treated tumors. A positive correlation was observed between pretherapy blood TCR richness and richness in tumors resected after neoadjuvant therapy (Spearman R ~ 0.82). No significant correlation was found between TCR clonality and pathologic tumor regression, and only one major-pathologic-response sample was available for the clonality analysis.

Libraries were prepared through the immunoSEQ multiplex PCR assay. For the original study's pipeline: Repertoires were summarized in terms of richness and clonality, and significantly expanded and contracted clones between pre- and post-therapy samples were identified. As stored in TCRdb, this immuneACCESS dataset retains in-frame rearrangements with V and J assigned. A fraction of the clones does not appear; measured against another copy, unresolved V genes explain less than half of the discrepancy, and the remainder lacks a known reason. For V, J and clone size, that table is used; D and trimming come from the DNA. The sample contains roughly 6,200 clones, about 65% of them found a single time. Clones ranked in the top ten supply approximately 15% of the sample. Material: tumor tissue, obtained after neoadjuvant nivolumab, alone or with ipilimumab, at or shortly before surgery. The sequence was collected from an adult with non-small cell lung cancer.

The CDR3 corresponds to CATSRRGTYEQYF. The sequenced DNA: TGTGCCACCAGCAGGCGGGGGACCTACGAGCAGTACTTC. The sequence is built from TRBV15 and TRBJ2-7, and 7 junction bases match TRBD2. Its CDR3 holds 13 amino acids, cysteine through phenylalanine. The retained sequence is limited to the CDR3, 39 bases, with the frame set at the first base. V is cut back by 3 bases and J by 2 bases, with 1 base in the junction unmatched. CDR1 and CDR2 were assigned from the germline V gene (reference sequence) as LNHNV and YYDKDF.